This T cell receptor beta chain was sequenced for a study of OX40 agonist ivuxolimab in advanced cancers. Study background: The mean age was about 57 years, ranging from 23 to 79, with roughly four fifths of participants male. Notes on the study in general: Antigen specificity was not determined for the expanded peripheral T cells.

A remark on this clone: Its cognate antigen is unknown.

Researchers took blood at baseline, on cycle 4 day 1, and on cycle 7 day 1. Germline assignment: CDR1 SGHNT and CDR2 YYREEE (reference sequence). V was trimmed by 4 bases and J by 0 bases, leaving 16 bases between them. The CDR3 loop spans 16 amino acids. Generated by immunoSEQ multiplex PCR, the TCRdb table keeps only in-frame clones and is missing some. Of 79,000 or so clones listed, roughly 89% are singletons. Specimen: CD4+ or CD8+ T cells sorted from blood, collected in a trial of the OX40 agonist ivuxolimab. The receptor was derived from an adult with an advanced solid tumor such as melanoma, head and neck, liver or kidney cancer. The rearrangement links TRBV5-4 to TRBJ1-1; a possible D gene is TRBD1 (5 bases). CDR3 nucleotide sequence: TGTGCCAGCAGCCCCAACGGGGGTTCCATGAACACTGAAGCTTTCTTT. Amino acids: CASSPNGGSMNTEAFF.